A selection of T cell receptor beta chains follows, all from one sample in a study of blood T cells in healthy people across ages. One entry per CDR3 protein results from TCRdb running MiXCR on the 5' RACE reads. The sample carries about 720,000 distinct CDR3 sequences, 20% to 25% recorded once. The source material was blood. The source of these receptors is a man aged 65 to 79 in good health. The conserved cysteine and the conserved F or W are not part of the CDR3 here.

cdr3_aa v_call cdr3_length
SARTTGTGNTIY TRBV20-1 12
ASSQDIPNTEAF TRBV4-1 12
SASRVGYNEQF TRBV20-1 11
ASSLDGQNTEAF TRBV5-1 12
SASLGASTANEKLF TRBV20-1 14
ASSYTHQDQPQH TRBV6-5 12
ASRWREDTEAF TRBV2 11
ASSSRLASDTQY TRBV7-2 12
ASSLVPKEMNTEAF TRBV5-1 14
ASSRGPTYEQY TRBV16 11
SVRLTSGKEQF TRBV29-1 11
ASSLARGPSGNTIY TRBV5-1 14
ASSLRDRPNTEAF TRBV5-1 13